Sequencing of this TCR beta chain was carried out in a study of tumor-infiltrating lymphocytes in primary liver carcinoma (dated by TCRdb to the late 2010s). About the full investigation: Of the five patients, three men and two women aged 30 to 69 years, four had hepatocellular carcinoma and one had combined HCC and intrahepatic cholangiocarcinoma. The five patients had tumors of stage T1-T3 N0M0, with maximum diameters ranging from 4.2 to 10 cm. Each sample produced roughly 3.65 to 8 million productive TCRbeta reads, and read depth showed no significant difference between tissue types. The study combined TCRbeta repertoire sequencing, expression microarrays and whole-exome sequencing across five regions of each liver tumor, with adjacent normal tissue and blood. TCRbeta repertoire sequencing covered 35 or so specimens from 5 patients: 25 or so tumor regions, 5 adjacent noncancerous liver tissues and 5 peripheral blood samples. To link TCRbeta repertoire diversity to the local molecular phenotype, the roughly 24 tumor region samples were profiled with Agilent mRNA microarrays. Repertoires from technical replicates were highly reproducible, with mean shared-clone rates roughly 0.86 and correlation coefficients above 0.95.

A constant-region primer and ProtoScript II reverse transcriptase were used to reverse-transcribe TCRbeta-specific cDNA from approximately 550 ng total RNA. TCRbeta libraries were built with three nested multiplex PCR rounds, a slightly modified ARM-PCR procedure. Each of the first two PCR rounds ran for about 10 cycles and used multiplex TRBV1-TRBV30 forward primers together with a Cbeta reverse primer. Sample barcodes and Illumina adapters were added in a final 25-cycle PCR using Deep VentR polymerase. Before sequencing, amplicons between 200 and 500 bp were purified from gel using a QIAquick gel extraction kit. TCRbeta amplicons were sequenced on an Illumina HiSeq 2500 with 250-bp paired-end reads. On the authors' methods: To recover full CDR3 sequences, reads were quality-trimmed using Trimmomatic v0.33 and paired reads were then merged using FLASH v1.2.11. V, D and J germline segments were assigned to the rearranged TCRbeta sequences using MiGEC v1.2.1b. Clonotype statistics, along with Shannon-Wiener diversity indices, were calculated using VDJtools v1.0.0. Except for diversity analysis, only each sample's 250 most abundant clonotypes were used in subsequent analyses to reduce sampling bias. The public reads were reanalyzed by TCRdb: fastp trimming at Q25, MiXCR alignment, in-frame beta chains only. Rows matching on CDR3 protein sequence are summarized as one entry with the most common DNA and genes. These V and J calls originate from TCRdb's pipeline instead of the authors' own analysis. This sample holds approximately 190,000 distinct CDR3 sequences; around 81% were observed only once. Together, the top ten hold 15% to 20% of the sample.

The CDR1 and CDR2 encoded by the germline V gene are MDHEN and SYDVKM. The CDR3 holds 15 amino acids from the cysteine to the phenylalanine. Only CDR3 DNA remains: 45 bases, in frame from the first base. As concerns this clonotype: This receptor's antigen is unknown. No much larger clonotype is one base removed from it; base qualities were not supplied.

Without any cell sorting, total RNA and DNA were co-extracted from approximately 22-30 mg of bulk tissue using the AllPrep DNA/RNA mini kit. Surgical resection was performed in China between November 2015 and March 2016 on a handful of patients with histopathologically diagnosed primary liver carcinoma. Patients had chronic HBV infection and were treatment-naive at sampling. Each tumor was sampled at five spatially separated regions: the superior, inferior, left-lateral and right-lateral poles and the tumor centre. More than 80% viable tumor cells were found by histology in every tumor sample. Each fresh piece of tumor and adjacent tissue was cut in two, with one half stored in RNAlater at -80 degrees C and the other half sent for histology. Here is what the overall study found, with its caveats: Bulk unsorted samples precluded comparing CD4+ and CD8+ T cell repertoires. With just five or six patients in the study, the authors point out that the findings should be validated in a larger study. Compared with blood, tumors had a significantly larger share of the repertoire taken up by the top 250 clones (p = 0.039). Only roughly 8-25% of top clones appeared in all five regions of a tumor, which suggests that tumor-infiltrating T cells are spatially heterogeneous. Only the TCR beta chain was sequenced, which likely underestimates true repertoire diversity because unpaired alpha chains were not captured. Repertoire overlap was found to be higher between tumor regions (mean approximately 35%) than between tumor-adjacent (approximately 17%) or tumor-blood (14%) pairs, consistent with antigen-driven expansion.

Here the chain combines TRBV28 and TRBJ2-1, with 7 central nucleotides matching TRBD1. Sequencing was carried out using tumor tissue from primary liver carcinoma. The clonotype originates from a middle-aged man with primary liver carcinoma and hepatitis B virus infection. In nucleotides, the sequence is TGTGTCGGCAGTTTGACAGGGAGCTCCTACAATGAGCAGTTCTTC. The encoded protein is CVGSLTGSSYNEQFF.